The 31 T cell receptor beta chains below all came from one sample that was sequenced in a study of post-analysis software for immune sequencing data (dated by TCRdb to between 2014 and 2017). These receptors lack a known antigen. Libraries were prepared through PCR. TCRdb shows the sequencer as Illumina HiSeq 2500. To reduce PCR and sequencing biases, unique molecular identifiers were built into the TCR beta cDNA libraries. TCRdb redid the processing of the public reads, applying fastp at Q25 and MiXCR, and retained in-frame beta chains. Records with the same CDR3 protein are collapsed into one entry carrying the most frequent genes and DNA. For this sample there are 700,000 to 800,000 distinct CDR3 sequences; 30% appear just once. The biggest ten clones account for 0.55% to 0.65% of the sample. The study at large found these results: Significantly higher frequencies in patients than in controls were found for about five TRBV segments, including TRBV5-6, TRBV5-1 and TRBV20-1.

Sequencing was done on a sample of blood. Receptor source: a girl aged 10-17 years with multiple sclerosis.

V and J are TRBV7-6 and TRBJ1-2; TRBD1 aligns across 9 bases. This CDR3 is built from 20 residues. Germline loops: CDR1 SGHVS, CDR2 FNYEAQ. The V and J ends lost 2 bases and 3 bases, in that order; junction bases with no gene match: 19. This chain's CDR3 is CASSLPLYRDRDLLDYGYTF. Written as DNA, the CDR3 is TGTGCCAGCAGCTTACCCCTTTACCGGGACAGGGATCTTCTGGACTATGGCTACACCTTC.

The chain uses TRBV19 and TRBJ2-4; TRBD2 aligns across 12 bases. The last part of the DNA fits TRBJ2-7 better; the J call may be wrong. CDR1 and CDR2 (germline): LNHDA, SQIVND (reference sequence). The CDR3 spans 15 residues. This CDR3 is CASRTRTSGTYEQYF. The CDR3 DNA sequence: TGTGCCAGTCGAACCCGGACTAGCGGGACATACGAGCAGTACTTC.

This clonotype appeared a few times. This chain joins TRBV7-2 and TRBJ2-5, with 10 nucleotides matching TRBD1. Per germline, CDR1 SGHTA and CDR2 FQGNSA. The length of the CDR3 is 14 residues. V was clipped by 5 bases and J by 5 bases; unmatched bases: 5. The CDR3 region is CASSHPGQGETQYF. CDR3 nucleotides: TGTGCCAGCAGCCATCCGGGACAGGGGGAGACCCAGTACTTC.

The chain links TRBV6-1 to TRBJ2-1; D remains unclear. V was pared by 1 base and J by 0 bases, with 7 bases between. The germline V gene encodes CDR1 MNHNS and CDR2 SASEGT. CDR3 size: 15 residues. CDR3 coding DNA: TGTGCCAGCAGTGAAGTTAGGATCTCCTACAATGAGCAGTTCTTC. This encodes CASSEVRISYNEQFF.

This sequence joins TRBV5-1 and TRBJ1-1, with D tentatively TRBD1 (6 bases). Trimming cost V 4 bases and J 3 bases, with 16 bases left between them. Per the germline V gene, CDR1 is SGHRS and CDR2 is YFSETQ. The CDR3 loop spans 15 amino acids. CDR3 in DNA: TGCGCCAGCAGCCCGGGGGCAGGGACGTACACTGAAGCTTTCTTT. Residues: CASSPGAGTYTEAFF.

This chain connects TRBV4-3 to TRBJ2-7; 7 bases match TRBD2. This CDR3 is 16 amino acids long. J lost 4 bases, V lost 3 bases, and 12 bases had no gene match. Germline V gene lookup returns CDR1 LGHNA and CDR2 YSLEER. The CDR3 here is CASSHTSAITPYEQYF. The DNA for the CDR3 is TGCGCCAGCAGCCATACTAGCGCCATTACCCCATACGAGCAGTACTTC.

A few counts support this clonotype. CDR3: CASSGQIPNTGELFF. The DNA of the CDR3 is TGCGCCAGCAGCGGCCAGATTCCGAACACCGGGGAGCTGTTTTTT. The genes are TRBV5-1 and TRBJ2-2; no definite D call. The CDR3 has 15 amino acids. In germline, CDR1 is SGHRS, CDR2 YFSETQ. The V gene lost 4 bases and the J gene lost 0 bases, with 10 bases spanning the gap.

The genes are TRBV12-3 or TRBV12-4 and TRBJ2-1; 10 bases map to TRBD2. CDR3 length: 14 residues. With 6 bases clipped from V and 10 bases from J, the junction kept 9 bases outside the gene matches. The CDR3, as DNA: TGTGCCAGCAGGCCTCTAGCGGGAGCAGGGGAGCAGTTCTTC. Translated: CASRPLAGAGEQFF.

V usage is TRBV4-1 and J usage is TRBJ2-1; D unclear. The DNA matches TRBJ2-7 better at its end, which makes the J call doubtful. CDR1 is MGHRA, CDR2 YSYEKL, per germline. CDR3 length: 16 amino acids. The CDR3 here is CASSQDASISYNEQYF. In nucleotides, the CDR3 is TGCGCCAGCAGCCAAGATGCGTCCATCTCCTACAATGAGCAGTACTTC.

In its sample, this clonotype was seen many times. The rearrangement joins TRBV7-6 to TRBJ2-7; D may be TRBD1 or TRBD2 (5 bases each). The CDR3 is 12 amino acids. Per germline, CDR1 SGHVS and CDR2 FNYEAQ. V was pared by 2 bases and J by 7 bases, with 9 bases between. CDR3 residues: CASSLSGAEQYF. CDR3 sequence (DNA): TGTGCCAGCAGCTTATCCGGGGCGGAGCAGTACTTC.

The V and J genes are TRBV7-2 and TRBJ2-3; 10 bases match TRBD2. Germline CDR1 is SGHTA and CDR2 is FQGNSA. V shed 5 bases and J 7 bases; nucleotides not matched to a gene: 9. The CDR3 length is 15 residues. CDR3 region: CASSGGLASLNTQYF. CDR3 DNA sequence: TGTGCCAGCAGCGGGGGACTAGCGAGCTTGAATACGCAGTATTTT.

The CDR3 sequence: CASSPFAYRTPGGTQYF. The CDR3 nucleotides are TGTGCCAGCAGCCCCTTCGCGTATAGGACACCTGGGGGGACCCAGTACTTC. The J gene is TRBJ2-5, the V gene TRBV7-2; D is possibly TRBD1 or TRBD2 (5 bases each). Trimming took 5 bases from V and 7 from J, leaving 26 bases between them. This CDR3 region has 17 residues. Germline-derived CDR1 and CDR2 are SGHTA and FQGNSA.

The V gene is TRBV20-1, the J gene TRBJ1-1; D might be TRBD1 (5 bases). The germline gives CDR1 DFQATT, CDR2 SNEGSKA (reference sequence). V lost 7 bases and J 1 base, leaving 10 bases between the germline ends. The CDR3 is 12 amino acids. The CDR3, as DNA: TGCAGTGGGGGCGGAGGGAACACTGAAGCTTTCTTT. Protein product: CSGGGGNTEAFF.

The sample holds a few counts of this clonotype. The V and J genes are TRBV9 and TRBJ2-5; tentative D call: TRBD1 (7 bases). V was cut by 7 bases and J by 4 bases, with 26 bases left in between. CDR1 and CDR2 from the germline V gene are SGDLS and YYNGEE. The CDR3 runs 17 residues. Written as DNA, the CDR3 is TGTGCCAGCGCTGGGGGGACCGGGACAGCCCGAGTAGAGACCCAGTACTTC. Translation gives CASAGGTGTARVETQYF.

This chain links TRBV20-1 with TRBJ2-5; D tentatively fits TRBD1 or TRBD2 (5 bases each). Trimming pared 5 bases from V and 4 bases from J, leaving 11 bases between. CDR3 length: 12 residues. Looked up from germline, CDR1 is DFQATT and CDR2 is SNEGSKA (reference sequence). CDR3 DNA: TGCAGTGCTGGGGGTAGGGTAGAGACCCAGTACTTC. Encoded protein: CSAGGRVETQYF.

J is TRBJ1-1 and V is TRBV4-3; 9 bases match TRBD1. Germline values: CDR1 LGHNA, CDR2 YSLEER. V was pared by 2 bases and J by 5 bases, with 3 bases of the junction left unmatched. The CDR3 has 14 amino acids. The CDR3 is CASSQTGGWTEAFF. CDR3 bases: TGCGCCAGCAGCCAAACAGGGGGCTGGACTGAAGCTTTCTTT.

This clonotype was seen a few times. The CDR3 here is CSVERTLRTEAFF. Here the CDR3 DNA reads TGCAGCGTTGAACGGACCCTTCGGACTGAAGCTTTCTTT. The chain has TRBV29-1 and TRBJ1-1; the D is unclear. Looked up from germline, CDR1 is SQVTM and CDR2 is ANQGSEA. V lost 2 bases and J lost 5, with 12 bases in between. The CDR3 spans 13 residues.

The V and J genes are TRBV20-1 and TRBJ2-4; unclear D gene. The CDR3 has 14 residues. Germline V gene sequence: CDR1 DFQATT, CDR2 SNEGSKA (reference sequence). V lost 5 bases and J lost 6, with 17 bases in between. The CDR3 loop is CSAPGLLSRNIQYF. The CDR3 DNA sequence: TGCAGTGCTCCGGGCCTCCTCTCCCGAAACATTCAGTACTTC.

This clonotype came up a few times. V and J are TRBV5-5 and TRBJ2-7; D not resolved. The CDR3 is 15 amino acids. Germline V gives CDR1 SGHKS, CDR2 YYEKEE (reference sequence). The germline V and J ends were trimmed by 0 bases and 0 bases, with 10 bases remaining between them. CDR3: CASSLVSASSYEQYF. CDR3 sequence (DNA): TGTGCCAGCAGCTTGGTATCAGCTAGCTCCTACGAGCAGTACTTC.

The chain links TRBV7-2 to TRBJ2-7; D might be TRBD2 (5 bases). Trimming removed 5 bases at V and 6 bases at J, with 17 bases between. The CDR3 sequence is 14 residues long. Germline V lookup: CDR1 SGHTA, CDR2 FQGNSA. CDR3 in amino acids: CASSPLRKLGEQYF. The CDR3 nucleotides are TGTGCCAGCAGCCCCCTGAGGAAACTAGGCGAGCAGTACTTC. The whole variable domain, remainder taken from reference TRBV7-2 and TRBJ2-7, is GAGVSQSPSNKVTEKGKDVELRCDPISGHTALYWYRQSLGQGLEFLIYFQGNSAPDKSGLPSDRFSAERTGGSVSTLTIQRTQQEDSAVYLCASSPLRKLGEQYFGPGTRLTVT.

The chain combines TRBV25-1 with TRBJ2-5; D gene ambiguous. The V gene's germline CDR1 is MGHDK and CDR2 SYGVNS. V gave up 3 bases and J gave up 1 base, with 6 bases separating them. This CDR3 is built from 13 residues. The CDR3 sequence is CASSDTIQETQYF. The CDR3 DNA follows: TGTGCCAGCAGTGATACCATCCAAGAGACCCAGTACTTC.

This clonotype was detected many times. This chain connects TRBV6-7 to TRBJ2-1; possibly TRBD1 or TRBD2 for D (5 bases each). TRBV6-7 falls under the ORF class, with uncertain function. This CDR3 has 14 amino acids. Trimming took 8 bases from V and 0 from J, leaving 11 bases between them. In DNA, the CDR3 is TGTGCCAGCGGGTCAGGGAGCTCCTACAATGAGCAGTTCTTC. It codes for CASGSGSSYNEQFF.

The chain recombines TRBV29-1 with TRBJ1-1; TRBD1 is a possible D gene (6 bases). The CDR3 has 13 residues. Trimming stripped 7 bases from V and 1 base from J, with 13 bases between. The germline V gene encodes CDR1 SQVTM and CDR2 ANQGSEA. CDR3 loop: CSARQAPNTEAFF. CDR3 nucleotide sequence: TGCAGCGCTCGACAGGCACCGAACACTGAAGCTTTCTTT.

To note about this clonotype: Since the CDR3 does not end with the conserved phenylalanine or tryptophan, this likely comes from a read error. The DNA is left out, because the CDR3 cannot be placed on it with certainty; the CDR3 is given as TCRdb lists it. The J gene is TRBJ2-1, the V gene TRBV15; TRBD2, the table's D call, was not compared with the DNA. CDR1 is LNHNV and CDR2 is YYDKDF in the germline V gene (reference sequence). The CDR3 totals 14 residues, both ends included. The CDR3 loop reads CATSDPSRGYIFGS.

In nucleotides, the CDR3 is TGTGCCAGCAGTGTGATAGCGGGGAGGGTCACAGATACGCAGTATTTT. Translated: CASSVIAGRVTDTQYF. The V call is TRBV25-1, the J call TRBJ2-3; 8 bases line up with TRBD2. The ends lost 4 bases at V and 2 bases at J; junction bases unmatched: 8. This CDR3 has 16 residues. Germline V lookup: CDR1 MGHDK, CDR2 SYGVNS. Using reference TRBV25-1 and TRBJ2-3 for the parts outside the CDR3, the full variable domain is EADIYQTPRYLVIGTGKKITLECSQTMGHDKMYWYQQDPGMELHLIHYSYGVNSTEKGDLSSESTVSRIRTEHFPLTLESARPSHTSQYLCASSVIAGRVTDTQYFGPGTRLTVL.

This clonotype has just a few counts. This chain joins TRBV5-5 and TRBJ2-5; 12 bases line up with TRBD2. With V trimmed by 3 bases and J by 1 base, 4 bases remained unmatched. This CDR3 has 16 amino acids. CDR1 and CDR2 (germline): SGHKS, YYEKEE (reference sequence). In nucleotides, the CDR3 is TGTGCCAGCAGCTCTAGGACTAGCGGGGCCCAAGAGACCCAGTACTTC. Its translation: CASSSRTSGAQETQYF.

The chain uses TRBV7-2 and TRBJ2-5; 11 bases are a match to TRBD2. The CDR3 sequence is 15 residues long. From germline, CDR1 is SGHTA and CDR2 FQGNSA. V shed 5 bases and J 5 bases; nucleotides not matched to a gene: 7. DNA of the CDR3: TGTGCCAGCAGCACCCGACTAGCGGGGCGGGAGACCCAGTACTTC. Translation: CASSTRLAGRETQYF.

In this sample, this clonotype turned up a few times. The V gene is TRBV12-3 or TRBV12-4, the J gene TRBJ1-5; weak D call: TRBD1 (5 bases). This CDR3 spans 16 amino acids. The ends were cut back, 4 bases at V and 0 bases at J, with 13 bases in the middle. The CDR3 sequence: CASSSQMTDSNQPQHF. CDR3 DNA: TGTGCCAGCAGTTCCCAGATGACAGATAGCAATCAGCCCCAGCATTTT.

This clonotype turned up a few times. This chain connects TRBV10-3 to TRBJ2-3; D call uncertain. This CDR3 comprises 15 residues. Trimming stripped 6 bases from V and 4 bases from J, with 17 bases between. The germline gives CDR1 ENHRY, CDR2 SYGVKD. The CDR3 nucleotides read TGTGCCATCAGCGCGGCCGGACCCCAGGCAGATACGCAGTATTTT. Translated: CAISAAGPQADTQYF.

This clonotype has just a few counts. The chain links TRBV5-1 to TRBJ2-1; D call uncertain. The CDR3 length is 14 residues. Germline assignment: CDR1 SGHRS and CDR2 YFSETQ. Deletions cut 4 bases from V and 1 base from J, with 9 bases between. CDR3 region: CASSPDGSYNEQFF. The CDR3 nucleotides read TGCGCCAGCAGCCCTGACGGTTCCTACAATGAGCAGTTCTTC. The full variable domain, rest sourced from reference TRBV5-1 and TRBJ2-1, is KAGVTQTPRYLIKTRGQQVTLSCSPISGHRSVSWYQQTPGQGLQFLFEYFSETQRNKGNFPGRFSGRQFSNSRSEMNVSTLELGDSALYLCASSPDGSYNEQFFGPGTRLTVL.

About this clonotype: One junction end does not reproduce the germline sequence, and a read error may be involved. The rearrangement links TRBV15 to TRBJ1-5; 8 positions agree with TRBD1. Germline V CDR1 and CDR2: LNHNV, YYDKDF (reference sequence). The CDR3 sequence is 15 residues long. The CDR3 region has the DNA TGTGCCGCCAGCAGAGGTATCACAGGGGGTCAGCCCCAGCATTTT. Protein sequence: CAASRGITGGQPQHF.